The rows below give T cell receptor beta chains drawn from one sample of a study of molecular identifiers for immune sequencing clone quantification. One entry per CDR3 protein results from TCRdb running MiXCR on the PCR reads. The repertoire holds some 580,000 distinct CDR3 sequences, with about 25% as singletons. Sequencing used naive CD8+ T cells from blood, with Jurkat cell RNA spiked in. These receptors all come from a human donor in good health. Some libraries in this study had Jurkat cell RNA spiked in. Each CDR3 is given with its conserved first and last residue. A D gene is named only where the DNA matches it firmly. A row's size may be missing; if present it is once, few, many or a size class.

TRBJ2-5	few	TRBV7-2	14	-	CASSWAGAGETQYF	TGTGCCAGCAGCTGGGCGGGGGCCGGAGAGACCCAGTACTTC
TRBJ2-7	few	TRBV4-3	15	-	CASSQDWEPLYEQYF	TGCGCCAGCAGCCAAGATTGGGAACCATTATACGAGCAGTACTTC
TRBJ2-1	few	TRBV11-2	12	-	CASSPIFNEQFF	TGTGCCAGCAGCCCGATATTCAATGAGCAGTTCTTC
TRBJ2-1	-	TRBV13	15	TRBD1	CASSSTGGTYNEQFF	TGTGCCAGCAGCTCTACAGGGGGAACCTACAATGAGCAGTTCTTC
TRBJ1-2	-	TRBV11-2	15	TRBD1	CASSLVGTGNYGYTF	TGTGCCAGCAGCTTAGTGGGGACAGGGAACTATGGCTACACCTTC
TRBJ2-7	many	TRBV4-1	13	TRBD2	CASSLAGQYEQYF	TGCGCCAGCAGCTTAGCGGGGCAGTACGAGCAGTACTTC
TRBJ1-4	few	TRBV6-5	16	-	CASGLEAATTNEKLFF	TGTGCCAGCGGCCTCGAGGCAGCCACCACTAATGAAAAACTGTTTTTT
TRBJ2-7	many	TRBV28	13	TRBD2	CASSTLAGYEQYF	TGTGCCAGCAGTACTCTAGCGGGCTACGAGCAGTACTTC
TRBJ1-3	few	TRBV9	16	TRBD1	CASSEGQGLPGNTIYF	TGTGCCAGCAGCGAGGGACAGGGTCTTCCTGGAAACACCATATATTTT
TRBJ1-5	many	TRBV4-2	14	TRBD1	CASSRGQGDQPQHF	TGTGCCAGCAGCCGAGGACAGGGCGATCAGCCCCAGCATTTT
TRBJ2-7	once	TRBV5-6	15	TRBD2	CANTSGGKNWDEQYF	TGTGCCAACACCAGCGGGGGGAAGAACTGGGACGAGCAGTACTTC
TRBJ1-1	many	TRBV4-1	13	-	CASSQDRTSEAFF	TGCGCCAGCAGCCAAGATCGAACATCTGAAGCTTTCTTT
TRBJ2-4	many	TRBV4-1	18	-	CASSQDLRNQLAKNIQYF	TGCGCCAGCAGCCAAGATCTGAGAAATCAACTAGCCAAAAACATTCAGTACTTC
TRBJ2-1	-	TRBV7-9	15	TRBD1	CASSLEQGVKNEQFF	TGTGCCAGCAGCTTAGAACAGGGGGTAAAGAATGAGCAGTTCTTC
TRBJ1-1	-	TRBV6-2/TRBV6-3	15	-	CASSEVGGRGTEAFF	TGTGCCAGCAGTGAGGTCGGGGGGCGAGGGACTGAAGCTTTCTTT
TRBJ1-1	-	TRBV7-9	15	-	CASSLVRTGNTETFF	TGTGCCAGCAGCTTAGTCAGGACCGGGAACACTGAAACTTTCTTT
TRBJ2-7	-	TRBV7-9	14	TRBD1	CASSQGQGLGEQYF	TGTGCCAGCAGCCAAGGACAGGGGCTTGGGGAGCAGTACTTC
TRBJ1-2	few	TRBV7-9	15	-	CASTPVTPTTYGYTF	TGTGCCAGCACCCCCGTGACGCCCACTACATATGGCTACACCTTC
TRBJ2-5	many	TRBV7-6	13	-	CASSSRDGETQYF	TGTGCCAGCAGCTCCAGGGATGGGGAGACCCAGTACTTC
TRBJ1-5	once	TRBV27	15	-	CASSLGMQGNQPQHF	TGTGCCAGCAGTTTAGGGATGCAGGGCAATCAGCCCCAGCATTTT
TRBJ2-7	few	TRBV9	15	-	CASSVEAGSTYEQYF	TGTGCCAGCAGCGTAGAGGCAGGGTCCACCTACGAGCAGTACTTC
TRBJ1-3	-	TRBV4-3	15	TRBD1	CASSQDWRGQYTIYF	TGCGCCAGCAGCCAAGATTGGAGGGGACAGTACACCATATATTTT
TRBJ2-2	many	TRBV7-9	12	-	CAPKDETGELFF	TGTGCCCCCAAAGATGAAACCGGGGAGCTGTTTTTT
TRBJ1-6	-	TRBV28	17	-	CASSFPTRGSYNSPLHF	TGTGCCAGCAGTTTCCCGACTCGAGGATCCTATAATTCACCCCTCCACTTT
TRBJ2-7	few	TRBV28	10	-	CASSHGEQYF	TGTGCCAGCAGTCACGGAGAGCAGTACTTC
TRBJ2-1	few	TRBV2	14	-	CASSEVGRYNEQFF	TGTGCCAGCAGTGAGGTGGGCAGGTACAATGAGCAGTTCTTC
TRBJ1-2	few	TRBV19	14	-	CASSPRGSNYGYTF	TGTGCCAGTAGTCCCCGTGGAAGTAACTATGGCTACACCTTC
TRBJ1-2	-	TRBV12-3/TRBV12-4	14	TRBD1	CGSSPPGQEYGYTF	TGTGGCAGCAGCCCGCCGGGACAGGAATACGGCTACACCTTC
TRBJ1-5	-	TRBV9	15	-	CAGSPDGARYQPQHF	TGTGCCGGCAGCCCCGACGGGGCGAGGTATCAGCCCCAGCATTTT
TRBJ2-7	-	TRBV7-9	16	TRBD1	CASSPPGRGSSYEQYF	TGTGCCAGCAGCCCCCCTGGCAGGGGGAGCTCCTACGAGCAGTACTTC
TRBJ2-7	-	TRBV10-1	13	-	CASSESYSSEQYF	TGCGCCAGCAGTGAGTCTTATAGTTCTGAGCAGTACTTC
TRBJ2-1	few	TRBV19	15	TRBD2	CASSIGLAGGNEQFF	TGTGCCAGTAGTATAGGACTAGCGGGAGGTAATGAGCAGTTCTTC
TRBJ1-3	few	TRBV6-6	16	TRBD1	CASSTNDRGPGNTIYF	TGTGCCAGCAGCACTAACGACAGGGGGCCTGGAAACACCATATATTTT
TRBJ2-1	-	TRBV19	15	TRBD1	CASSIADRGTNEQFF	TGTGCCAGTAGTATAGCAGACAGGGGAACCAATGAGCAGTTCTTC
TRBJ1-1	-	TRBV5-4	16	TRBD1	CASSLGQGANLIEAFF	TGTGCCAGCAGCTTGGGACAGGGGGCCAACTTAATTGAAGCTTTCTTT
TRBJ2-3	-	TRBV7-9	11	-	CASGGADTQYF	TGTGCCAGCGGTGGTGCAGATACGCAGTATTTT
TRBJ2-3	few	TRBV12-3/TRBV12-4	17	TRBD1	CASSFWETGSFKDTQYF	TGTGCCAGCAGTTTCTGGGAGACAGGGAGCTTCAAAGATACGCAGTATTTT
TRBJ1-1	once	TRBV12-3/TRBV12-4	15	-	CASSEVTVLITEALF	TGTGCGAGCAGTGAGGTGACAGTCCTGATCACTGAAGCTCTCTTT
TRBJ1-1	-	TRBV5-3	15	-	CASTLMGVSYAEAFF	TGTGCCAGCACCCTTATGGGGGTTTCGTACGCTGAAGCTTTCTTT
TRBJ2-7	-	TRBV20-1	17	TRBD2	CSASLSLAGGPAYEQYF	TGCAGTGCTTCCCTATCACTAGCGGGAGGGCCGGCCTACGAGCAGTACTTC
TRBJ2-7	many	TRBV6-5	13	-	CASSKGTSVEQYF	TGTGCCAGCAGCAAAGGGACTTCTGTCGAGCAGTACTTC
TRBJ1-1	-	TRBV2	15	-	CASRDWGAENTEAFF	TGTGCCAGCAGGGACTGGGGGGCTGAGAACACTGAAGCTTTCTTT
TRBJ2-3	many	TRBV15	16	TRBD1	CATSRGIQGSTDTQYF	TGTGCCACCAGCAGAGGAATACAGGGGAGCACAGATACGCAGTATTTT
TRBJ2-7	few	TRBV5-6	16	TRBD1	CASSTAGQGISYEQYF	TGTGCCAGCAGCACCGCGGGACAGGGGATATCCTACGAGCAGTACTTC
TRBJ2-1	once	TRBV4-3	19	TRBD2	CASSQVGTGTSGSYNEQFF	TGCGCCAGCAGCCAAGTGGGCACCGGGACTAGCGGGTCATACAATGAGCAGTTCTTC
TRBJ1-1	few	TRBV6-1	14	-	CASSESPLNTEAFF	TGTGCCAGCAGTGAATCCCCCCTGAACACTGAAGCTTTCTTT
TRBJ1-1	few	TRBV7-9	13	-	CATAWGASTEAFF	TGTGCCACGGCCTGGGGGGCGAGTACTGAAGCTTTCTTT
TRBJ2-3	once	TRBV4-3	16	TRBD2	CTSSQDNAGGKDTQCF	TGCACCAGCAGCCAAGATAACGCGGGAGGAAAAGATACGCAGTGTTTT
TRBJ1-5	many	TRBV27	17	-	CASSLLGSEGSNQPQHF	TGTGCCAGCAGTTTATTAGGGTCAGAGGGTAGCAATCAGCCCCAGCATTTT
TRBJ2-7	many	TRBV5-1	13	-	CASSLVGLYEQYF	TGCGCCAGCAGCTTGGTTGGTCTCTACGAGCAGTACTTC
TRBJ1-1	few	TRBV4-3	16	TRBD1	CASSQDFGTAKTEAFF	TGCGCCAGCAGCCAAGATTTCGGGACAGCCAAGACTGAAGCTTTCTTT
TRBJ2-7	-	TRBV12-3/TRBV12-4	14	-	CASGSISAGNEQYF	TGTGCCAGCGGTTCAATATCTGCGGGGAACGAGCAGTACTTC
TRBJ1-2	-	TRBV2	13	-	CASNPMGDYGYTF	TGTGCCAGCAACCCGATGGGGGACTATGGCTACACCTTC
TRBJ2-7	-	TRBV4-1	15	TRBD2	CASSPAAGFSYEQYF	TGCGCCAGCAGCCCGGCAGCGGGGTTCTCCTACGAGCAGTACTTC
TRBJ1-1	-	TRBV5-3	18	TRBD1	CARSRQVPGQGPNTEAFF	TGTGCCAGAAGCCGACAGGTCCCGGGACAGGGGCCCAACACTGAAGCTTTCTTT
TRBJ2-3	-	TRBV6-5	14	-	CATNPGLGTDTQYF	TGTGCCACGAATCCAGGGCTGGGGACAGATACGCAGTATTTT
TRBJ1-1	-	TRBV5-5	17	-	CASSFAGPSPGNTEAFF	TGTGCCAGCAGCTTTGCCGGTCCAAGTCCCGGGAACACTGAAGCTTTCTTT
TRBJ1-1	many	TRBV3-1	14	-	CASSSGARGTEAFF	TGTGCCAGCAGCTCCGGGGCAAGAGGCACTGAAGCTTTCTTT
TRBJ2-7	-	TRBV5-1	14	-	CASSLGDISYERYF	TGCGCCAGCAGCTTGGGAGATATTAGCTACGAGCGGTACTTC